This entry describes one TCR beta chain. The antigen is undetermined. The donors were in the approximately 130-subject validation cohort, distinct from the roughly 700-subject first cohort. The data originate from a study of cytomegalovirus exposure and HLA in healthy donors. Across the study: The approximately 120 validation repertoires, a later analysis reported, used the same platform as the approximately 700 first-cohort repertoires. General study points: There were a few CMV-associated chains whose specificity for CMV antigens was confirmed in vitro. TCR clusters originating in the first cohort tended to co-occur in the roughly 120 validation repertoires, according to a later analysis.

Clones were sequenced by immunoSEQ multiplex PCR, and TCRdb holds only the in-frame ones, with some missing. This sample yields approximately 160,000 clones, of which approximately 96% are seen a single time; approximately 0.97% belongs to the top ten. This clonotype originated in a woman between 18 and 29 years old in good health and CMV-seronegative. Sequencing was done on a sample of PBMCs.

The CDR3 sequence is CASRGLSSTDTQYF. The CDR3 DNA reads as TGTGCCAGCAGGGGACTTTCTAGCACAGATACGCAGTATTTT. The chain links TRBV6-5 to TRBJ2-3; TRBD2 is a possible D gene (6 bases). The germline V and J ends were trimmed by 6 bases and 0 bases, with 10 bases remaining between them. The CDR3 is 14 residues long. The germline V gene encodes CDR1 MNHEY and CDR2 SVGAGI.